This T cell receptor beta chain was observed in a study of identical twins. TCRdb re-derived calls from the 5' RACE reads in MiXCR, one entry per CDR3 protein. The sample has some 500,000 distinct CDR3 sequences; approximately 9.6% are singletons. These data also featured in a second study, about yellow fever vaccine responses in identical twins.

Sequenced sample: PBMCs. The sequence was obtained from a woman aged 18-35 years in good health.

CDR3 nucleotide sequence: TGTGCCAGCAGCCCGGGGTTAACAGGATCGGAGACCCAGTACTTC. As protein: CASSPGLTGSETQYF. V gene TRBV7-9 combines with J gene TRBJ2-5; D may be TRBD1 or TRBD2 (5 bases each). Trimming cost V 5 bases and J 5 bases, with 18 bases left between them. CDR1 is SEHNR, CDR2 FQNEAQ, per germline (reference sequence). The CDR3 contains 15 residues.